Here is one T cell receptor beta chain with its context. This entry is derived from a study of T-cell memory formation after mild COVID-19. Germline CDR1 reads DFQATT; CDR2 reads SNEGSKA (reference sequence). The CDR3 runs 15 residues. Trimming pared 4 bases from V and 0 bases from J, leaving 15 bases between. TCRdb re-called the 5' RACE reads through MiXCR, storing one row per CDR3 protein. The sample lists roughly 350,000 distinct CDR3 sequences, around 15% seen once, with 22% in the top ten. J is TRBJ2-5 and V is TRBV20-1; TRBD2 is a possible D gene (6 bases). Sequences were obtained from PBMCs or a T cell subset sorted from them (not recorded which). The sequence was collected from a man in his late teens or twenties who had mild COVID-19 (a few samples of this study predate the infection). Cell type and time point are not known. This CDR3 is CSANPGTGYQETQYF. CDR3 sequence (DNA): TGCAGTGCTAACCCCGGGACTGGTTACCAAGAGACCCAGTACTTC.